This T cell receptor beta chain was documented in a study of blood T cell repertoires in COVID-19. As for the study in general: In each case, the material was cDNA or gDNA derived from T cells, B-cell-depleted T cells, or PBMCs.

Trimming removed 5 bases from V and 8 bases from J; junction bases left unmatched: 11. The CDR3 extends over 14 amino acids. The germline CDR1 and CDR2 sequences are SEHNR and FQNEAQ (reference sequence). Study processing details: Estimates of nucleated cell counts were drawn from the amplification of reference gene primers. Using immunoSEQ multiplex PCR, the repertoire was profiled, and TCRdb retains in-frame clones only, with some absent. The V and J calls and clone size were taken over from that table, and D and trimming were inferred from the DNA. The profile shows fewer than 200,000 clones, approximately 85% of them singletons.

The sequenced sample was peripheral blood. The sequence was collected from a woman older than 75 with acute or convalescent COVID-19. The chain combines TRBV7-9 with TRBJ1-2; 7 positions match TRBD1. The CDR3 nucleotides are TGTGCCAGCAGCCCGACGCTCCAGGGGGTCGGCTACACCTTC. Amino acid sequence: CASSPTLQGVGYTF.